The 16 T cell receptor beta chains reported below all come from one sample, sequenced in a study of T cells in Graves' hyperthyroidism and ophthalmopathy. Amplification yielded TCR beta CDR3 regions, with RNA transcripts as the source. RT-PCR in the first round (using the HTBI primer set) targeted the TCR CDR3. Each CDR3 protein gets one entry after TCRdb re-called the multiplex PCR reads with MiXCR. The sample carries 500,000 to 650,000 distinct CDR3 sequences, about 14% recorded once. The sequenced sample consisted of blood. The receptors originated from a woman between 45 and 60 years old with Graves' ophthalmopathy.

This clonotype occurred many times. CDR3 DNA sequence: TGCGCCAGCAGCTTGGTGACCCGCTCCTACAATGAGCAGTTCTTC. It encodes CASSLVTRSYNEQFF. The chain carries TRBV5-1 and TRBJ2-1; no reliable D call. Looked up from germline, CDR1 is SGHRS and CDR2 is YFSETQ. Trimming removed 0 bases from V and 0 bases from J, with 7 bases in between. This CDR3 has 15 residues.

This clonotype was seen more than once but under ten times. The V call is TRBV20-1, the J call TRBJ2-7, with D perhaps matching TRBD1 or TRBD2 (5 bases each). Germline lookup yields CDR1 DFQATT and CDR2 SNEGSKA (reference sequence). The CDR3 contains 15 residues. V was pared by 2 bases and J by 1 base, with 15 bases between. CDR3: CSARRPGTDSYEQYF. The CDR3 DNA reads TGCAGTGCTAGACGTCCCGGGACGGATTCCTACGAGCAGTACTTC.

This clonotype was counted only a few times. V is TRBV28 and J is TRBJ1-4, with D perhaps matching TRBD1 (6 bases). With 5 bases removed from V and 7 bases from J, the gap between germline ends came to 14 bases. The CDR3 loop spans 14 amino acids. Germline lookup yields CDR1 MDHEN and CDR2 SYDVKM. This chain's CDR3 is CASSGGSPAEKLFF. CDR3 nucleotide sequence: TGTGCCAGCAGTGGGGGCTCGCCGGCTGAAAAACTGTTTTTT.

This clonotype has at least ten counts. This chain uses TRBV12-3 or TRBV12-4 with TRBJ2-3; 7 positions agree with TRBD2. Trimming took 5 bases from V and 6 from J; bases not matched to a gene: 8. The CDR3 is 14 residues long. The CDR3: CASSLERGRDTQYF. In DNA form, the CDR3 reads TGTGCCAGCAGTCTAGAGCGGGGACGGGATACGCAGTATTTT.

This sequence joins TRBV9 and TRBJ2-7; D gene ambiguous. The CDR3 contains 14 residues. Germline V lookup: CDR1 SGDLS, CDR2 YYNGEE. The V end lost 4 bases, the J end lost 3 bases, and 14 bases lay between the germline ends. CDR3 nucleotides: TGTGCCAGCAGCCCCCAGATAGATCTCTACGAGCAGTACTTC. This encodes CASSPQIDLYEQYF.

In its sample, this clonotype was seen many times. J is TRBJ2-7 and V is TRBV2; perhaps TRBD1 as D (6 bases). Trimming removed 6 bases at V and 4 bases at J, with 13 bases between. Germline V gives CDR1 SNHLY, CDR2 FYNNEI. The CDR3 runs 13 residues. CDR3 DNA: TGTGCCAGCAGCCCAGGGGTGGCATACGAGCAGTACTTC. Translation gives CASSPGVAYEQYF.

In regard to this clonotype: It may be a read error: a sequence one base away is much more abundant. This chain connects TRBV6-2 or TRBV6-3 to TRBJ1-6; D may be TRBD1 (6 bases). There are 14 residues in the CDR3. The germline gives CDR1 MNHEY, CDR2 SVGEGT. Trimming removed 5 bases at V and 7 bases at J, with 12 bases between. The CDR3 sequence is CASSVQGENSPLHF. The CDR3 bases are TGTGCCAGCAGTGTACAGGGCGAGAATTCACCCCTCCACTTT.

This sequence joins TRBV6-2 or TRBV6-3 and TRBJ2-6, with 9 bases lining up with TRBD2. This CDR3 is built from 19 residues. The germline gives CDR1 MNHEY, CDR2 SVGEGT. The J segment lost 0 bases and the V segment lost 4 bases, leaving 10 bases of the junction unmatched. CDR3 coding DNA: TGTGCCAGCAGTTCGGGACTAGCCTATTCCATCTCTGGGGCCAACGTCCTGACTTTC. This sequence encodes CASSSGLAYSISGANVLTF.

This clonotype was seen only a few times. This chain connects TRBV15 to TRBJ2-3; 12 bases line up with TRBD2. Trimming at V came to 1 base and at J to 4 bases, leaving 3 bases not matched to a gene. The CDR3 has 16 amino acids. Germline CDR1 is LNHNV and CDR2 is YYDKDF (reference sequence). CDR3 residues: CATSRVLAGGSDTQYF. CDR3 DNA: TGTGCCACCAGCAGAGTGCTAGCGGGAGGGTCAGATACGCAGTATTTT. The whole variable domain, remainder taken from reference TRBV15 and TRBJ2-3, is DAMVIQNPRYQVTQFGKPVTLSCSQTLNHNVMYWYQQKSSQAPKLLFHYYDKDFNNEADTPDNFQSRRPNTSFCFLDIRSPGLGDTAMYLCATSRVLAGGSDTQYFGPGTRLTVL.

The table lists this clonotype with a few counts. The rearrangement joins TRBV7-6 to TRBJ2-1; 16 bases map to TRBD2. The length of the CDR3 is 16 residues. CDR1 and CDR2 (germline): SGHVS, FNYEAQ. V shed 1 base, J shed 8 bases, and the junction held 2 bases outside the gene matches. The CDR3, as DNA: TGTGCCAGCAGCTTAGGGGGACTAGCGGGAGGGTATGAGCAGTTCTTC. It specifies CASSLGGLAGGYEQFF.

The V gene is TRBV30, the J gene TRBJ2-2, with 11 bases matching TRBD2. The V gene end was trimmed by 5 bases and the J gene end by 5 bases; junction bases not matched to a gene: 10. From germline, CDR1 is GTSNPN and CDR2 SVGIG (reference sequence). The CDR3 covers 16 residues. The CDR3 DNA is TGTGCCTGGGAACCCTTAGCGGGAGGGTTTACCGGGGAGCTGTTTTTT. Its protein product is CAWEPLAGGFTGELFF. The full variable domain, with the rest looked up from reference TRBV30 and TRBJ2-2, is SQTIHQWPATLVQPVGSPLSLECTVEGTSNPNLYWYRQAAGRGLQLLFYSVGIGQISSEVPQNLSASRPQDRQFILSSKKLLLSDSGFYLCAWEPLAGGFTGELFFGEGSRLTVL.

This clonotype was detected ten times or more. This chain joins TRBV28 and TRBJ2-7, with a tentative D call TRBD2 (6 bases). This CDR3 is built from 13 residues. Germline V CDR1 and CDR2: MDHEN, SYDVKM. The V gene lost 10 bases and the J gene lost 7 bases, with 20 bases spanning the gap. CDR3 sequence: CATQRGSKLEQYF. The CDR3 bases are TGTGCCACCCAACGGGGGAGTAAATTGGAGCAGTACTTC.

The genes are TRBV4-3 and TRBJ2-2; 14 nucleotides align to TRBD2. Germline CDR1 reads LGHNA; CDR2 reads YSLEER. V shed 2 bases and J 0 bases; nucleotides not matched to a gene: 8. The CDR3 contains 20 residues. The CDR3: CASSQNRGLAGVANTGELFF. CDR3 nucleotides: TGCGCCAGCAGCCAAAATCGGGGACTAGCGGGAGTAGCGAACACCGGGGAGCTGTTTTTT.

This clonotype came up many times. The chain carries TRBV30 and TRBJ1-2; D unclear. This CDR3 spans 14 amino acids. Germline values: CDR1 GTSNPN, CDR2 SVGIG (reference sequence). With 0 bases removed from V and 1 base from J, the gap between germline ends came to 9 bases. Here the CDR3 DNA reads TGTGCCTGGAGTGTAGGAGGAAATAACTATGGCTACACCTTC. It translates to CAWSVGGNNYGYTF. The full variable domain, with the rest looked up from reference TRBV30 and TRBJ1-2, is SQTIHQWPATLVQPVGSPLSLECTVEGTSNPNLYWYRQAAGRGLQLLFYSVGIGQISSEVPQNLSASRPQDRQFILSSKKLLLSDSGFYLCAWSVGGNNYGYTFGSGTRLTVV.

The table lists this clonotype with many counts. V usage is TRBV2 and J usage is TRBJ1-1; D ambiguous. Trimming stripped 5 bases from V and 1 base from J, with 5 bases between. Germline CDR1 SNHLY, CDR2 FYNNEI. This CDR3 comprises 12 residues. The CDR3: CASSIANTEAFF. CDR3 DNA sequence: TGTGCCAGCAGTATAGCGAACACTGAAGCTTTCTTT.

Many counts were recorded for this clonotype. The chain employs TRBV7-8 and TRBJ2-2, with 7 bases aligning to TRBD1. The CDR3 has 14 residues. The trim removed 3 bases at V and 4 bases at J, leaving 2 bases unmatched. Germline V gene lookup returns CDR1 SGHVS and CDR2 FQNEAQ. CDR3 sequence (DNA): TGTGCCAGCAGCTTGACAGGGCCCACCGGGGAGCTGTTTTTT. Translated, it gives CASSLTGPTGELFF.